The T cell receptor beta chain under discussion was sequenced for a study of shared clonotypes between healthy human individuals. Some clones are missing from TCRdb's copy, which holds only in-frame ones; the method was immunoSEQ multiplex PCR. The profile shows about 2.3 million clones, just over 90% of them singletons. Trimming took off 2 bases at V and 4 bases at J, with 6 bases between the two ends. The CDR3 is 13 amino acids. The germline V gene has CDR1 MNHNY and CDR2 SVGAGI (reference sequence). With regard to this clone: What it binds is unknown. Other DNA sequences in this sample translate to the same CDR3.

Regarding the study as a whole: Four donors shared approximately 5% of their naive CD4 clonotypes. On the whole, naive subsets had larger estimated richness than memory subsets had.

The source is a man aged 18 to 30 in good health. Some clones in this sample may be carry-over from other donors' samples. The rearrangement uses TRBV6-6 and TRBJ1-5; no definite D call. What was sequenced was naive CD4+ T cells from PBMCs. Subset described: CD45RA+ positively selected. CDR3 sequence: CASSYGGNQPQHF. The CDR3 nucleotides are TGTGCCAGCAGTTACGGAGGAAATCAGCCCCAGCATTTT.